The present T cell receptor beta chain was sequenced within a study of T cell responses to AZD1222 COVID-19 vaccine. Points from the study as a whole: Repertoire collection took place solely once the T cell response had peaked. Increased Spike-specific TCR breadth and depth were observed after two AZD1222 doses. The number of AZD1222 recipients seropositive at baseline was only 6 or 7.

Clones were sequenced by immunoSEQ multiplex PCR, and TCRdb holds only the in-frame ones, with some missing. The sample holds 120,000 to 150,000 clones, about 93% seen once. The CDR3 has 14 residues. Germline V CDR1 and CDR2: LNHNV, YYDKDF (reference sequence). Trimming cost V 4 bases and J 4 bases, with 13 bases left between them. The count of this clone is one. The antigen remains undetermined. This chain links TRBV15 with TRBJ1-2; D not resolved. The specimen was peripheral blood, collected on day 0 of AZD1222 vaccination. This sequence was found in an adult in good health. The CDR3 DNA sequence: TGTGCCACCAGCACCCTCCTAGGCTCCTATGGCTACACCTTC. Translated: CATSTLLGSYGYTF.